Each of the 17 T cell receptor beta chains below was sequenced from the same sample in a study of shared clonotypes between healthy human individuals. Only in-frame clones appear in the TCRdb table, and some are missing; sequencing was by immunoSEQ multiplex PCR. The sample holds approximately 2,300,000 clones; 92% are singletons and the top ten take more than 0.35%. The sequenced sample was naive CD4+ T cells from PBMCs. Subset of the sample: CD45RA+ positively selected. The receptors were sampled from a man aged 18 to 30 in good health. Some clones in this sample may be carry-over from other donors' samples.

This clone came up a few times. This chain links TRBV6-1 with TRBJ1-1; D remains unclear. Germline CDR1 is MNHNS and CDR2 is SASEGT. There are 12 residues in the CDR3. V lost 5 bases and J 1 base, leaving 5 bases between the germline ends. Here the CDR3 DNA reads TGTGCCAGCAGTTTCGGGAACACTGAAGCTTTCTTT. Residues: CASSFGNTEAFF.

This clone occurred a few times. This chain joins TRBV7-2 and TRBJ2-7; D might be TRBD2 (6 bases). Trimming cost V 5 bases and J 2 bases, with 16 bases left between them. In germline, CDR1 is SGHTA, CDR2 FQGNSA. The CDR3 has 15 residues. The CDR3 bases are TGTGCCAGCAGCCTGGGGCGGGAAATACCCTACGAGCAGTACTTC. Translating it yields CASSLGREIPYEQYF.

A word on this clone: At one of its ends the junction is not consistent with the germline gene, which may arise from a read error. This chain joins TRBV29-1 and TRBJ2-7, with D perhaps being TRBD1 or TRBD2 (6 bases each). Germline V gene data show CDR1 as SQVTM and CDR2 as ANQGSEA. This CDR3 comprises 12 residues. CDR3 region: CSVLDSRGAAFF. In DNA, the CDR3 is TGCAGCGTCCTGGACAGCCGCGGGGCAGCCTTCTTC.

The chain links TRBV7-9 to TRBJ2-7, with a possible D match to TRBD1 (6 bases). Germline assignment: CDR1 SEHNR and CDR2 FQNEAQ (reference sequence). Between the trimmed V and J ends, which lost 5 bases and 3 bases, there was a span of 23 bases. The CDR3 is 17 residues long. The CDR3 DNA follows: TGTGCCAGCAGCCCCCAGAGGGGTGGCAGGGGAATCTACGAGCAGTACTTC. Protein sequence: CASSPQRGGRGIYEQYF. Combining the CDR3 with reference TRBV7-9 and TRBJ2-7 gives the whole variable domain DTGVSQNPRHKITKRGQNVTFRCDPISEHNRLYWYRQTLGQGPEFLTYFQNEAQLEKSRLLSDRFSAERPKGSFSTLEIQRTEQGDSAMYLCASSPQRGGRGIYEQYFGPGTRLTVT.

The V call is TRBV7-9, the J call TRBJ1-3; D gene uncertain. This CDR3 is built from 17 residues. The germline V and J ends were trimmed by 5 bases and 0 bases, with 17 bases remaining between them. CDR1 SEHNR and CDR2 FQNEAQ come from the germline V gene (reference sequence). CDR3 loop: CASSAPFHGSSGNTIYF. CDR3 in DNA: TGTGCCAGCAGCGCCCCCTTTCATGGGAGCTCTGGAAACACCATATATTTT.

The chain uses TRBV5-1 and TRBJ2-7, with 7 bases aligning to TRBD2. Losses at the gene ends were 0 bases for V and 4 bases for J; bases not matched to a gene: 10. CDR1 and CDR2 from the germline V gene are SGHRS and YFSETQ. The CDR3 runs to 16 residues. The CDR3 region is CASSLGVRGSLYEQYF. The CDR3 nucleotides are TGCGCCAGCAGCTTGGGGGTCCGCGGGAGTTTGTACGAGCAGTACTTC.

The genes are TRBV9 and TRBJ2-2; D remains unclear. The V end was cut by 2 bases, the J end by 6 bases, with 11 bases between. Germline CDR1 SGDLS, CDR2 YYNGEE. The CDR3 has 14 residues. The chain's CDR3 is CASSVAPSAGELFF. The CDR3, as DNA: TGTGCCAGCAGCGTTGCCCCGTCGGCCGGGGAGCTGTTTTTT.

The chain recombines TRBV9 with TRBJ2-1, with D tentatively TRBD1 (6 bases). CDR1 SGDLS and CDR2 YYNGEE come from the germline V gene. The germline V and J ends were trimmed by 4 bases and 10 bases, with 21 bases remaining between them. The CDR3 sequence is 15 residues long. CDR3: CASSSTGTQGSEQFF. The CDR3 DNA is TGTGCCAGCAGCTCTACCGGGACACAGGGTTCCGAGCAGTTCTTC.

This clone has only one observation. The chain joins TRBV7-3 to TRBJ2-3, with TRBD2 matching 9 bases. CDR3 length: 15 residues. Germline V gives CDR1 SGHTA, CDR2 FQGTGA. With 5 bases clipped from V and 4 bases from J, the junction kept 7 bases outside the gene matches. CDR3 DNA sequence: TGTGCCAGCAGCCCAGTAGCGGGAGTCGCAGATACGCAGTATTTT. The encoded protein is CASSPVAGVADTQYF.

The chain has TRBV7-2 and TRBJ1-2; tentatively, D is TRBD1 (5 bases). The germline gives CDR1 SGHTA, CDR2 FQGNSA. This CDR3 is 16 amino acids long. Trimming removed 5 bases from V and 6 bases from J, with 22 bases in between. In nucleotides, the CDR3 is TGTGCCAGCAGCCTTAACCCGGGACGGGCCTCAGATGGCTACACCTTC. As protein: CASSLNPGRASDGYTF.

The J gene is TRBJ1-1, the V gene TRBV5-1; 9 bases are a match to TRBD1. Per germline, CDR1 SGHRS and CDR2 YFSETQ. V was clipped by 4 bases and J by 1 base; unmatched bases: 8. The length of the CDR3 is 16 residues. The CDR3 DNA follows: TGCGCCAGCAGCCCCGGACAGGGGACGGAGAACACTGAAGCTTTCTTT. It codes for CASSPGQGTENTEAFF.

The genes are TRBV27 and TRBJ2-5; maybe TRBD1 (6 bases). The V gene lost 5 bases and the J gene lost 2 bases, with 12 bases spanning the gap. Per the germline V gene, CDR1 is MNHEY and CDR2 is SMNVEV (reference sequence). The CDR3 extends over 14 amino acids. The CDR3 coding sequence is TGTGCCAGCAGTCCAGAGAGGGGGCAAGAGACCCAGTACTTC. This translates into CASSPERGQETQYF.

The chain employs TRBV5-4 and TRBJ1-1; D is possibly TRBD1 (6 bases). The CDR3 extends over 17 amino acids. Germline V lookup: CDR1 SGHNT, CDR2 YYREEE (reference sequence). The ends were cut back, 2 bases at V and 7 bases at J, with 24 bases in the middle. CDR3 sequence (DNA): TGTGCCAGCAGCTTCGAAAAACCAGGGGCTAGTAGGGTTGAAGCTTTCTTT. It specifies CASSFEKPGASRVEAFF.

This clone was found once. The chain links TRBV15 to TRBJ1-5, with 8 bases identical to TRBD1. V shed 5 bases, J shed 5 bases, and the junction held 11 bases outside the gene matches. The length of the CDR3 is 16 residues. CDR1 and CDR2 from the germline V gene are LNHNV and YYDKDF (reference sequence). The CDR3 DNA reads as TGTGCCACCAGCTTACGGACAGGGAGAGGGGATCAGCCCCAGCATTTT. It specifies CATSLRTGRGDQPQHF.

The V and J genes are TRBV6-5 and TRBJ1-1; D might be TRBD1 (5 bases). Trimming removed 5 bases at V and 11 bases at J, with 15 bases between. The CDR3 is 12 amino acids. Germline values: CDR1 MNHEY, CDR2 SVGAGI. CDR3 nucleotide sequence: TGTGCCAGCAGTCCAGGGTTAGGGAGGGCTTTCTTT. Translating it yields CASSPGLGRAFF.

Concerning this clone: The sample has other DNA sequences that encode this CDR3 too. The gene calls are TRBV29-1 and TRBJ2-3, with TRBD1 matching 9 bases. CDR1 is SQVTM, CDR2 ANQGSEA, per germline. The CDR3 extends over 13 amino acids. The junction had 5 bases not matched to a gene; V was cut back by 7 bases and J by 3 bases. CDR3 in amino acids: CSARDRDTDTQYF. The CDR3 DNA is TGCAGCGCCCGGGACAGGGATACAGATACGCAGTATTTT.

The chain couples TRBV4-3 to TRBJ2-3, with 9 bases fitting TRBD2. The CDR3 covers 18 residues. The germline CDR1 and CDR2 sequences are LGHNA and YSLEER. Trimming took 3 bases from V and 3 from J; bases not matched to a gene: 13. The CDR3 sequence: CASSHDPYSGSSTDTQYF. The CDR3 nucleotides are TGCGCCAGCAGCCATGATCCTTATAGCGGGAGCTCTACAGATACGCAGTATTTT.